Each of the 21 T cell receptor beta chains below was sequenced from the same sample in a study of a mutant IDH1 vaccine in newly diagnosed glioma. Clones were sequenced by immunoSEQ multiplex PCR, and TCRdb holds only the in-frame ones, with some missing. The sample lists about 30,000 clones; 78% were seen once. These receptors lack a known antigen. Time point given: week 35, safety follow-up. All doses held 300 ug of mutant IDH1 20-mer peptide, with topical imiquimod. This material consisted of PBMCs, taken from a glioma patient whose treatment included an IDH1 peptide vaccine. The receptors here all came from a middle-aged woman with glioma.

The sample holds a few counts of this clone. The chain joins TRBV25-1 to TRBJ1-2; TRBD1 might be the D (6 bases). V shed 4 bases and J shed 1 base, with 16 bases lying between them. CDR1 is MGHDK, CDR2 SYGVNS, per germline. The CDR3 loop spans 16 amino acids. In DNA form, the CDR3 reads TGTGCCAGCAGTGGACCTCGGGGGCCCGGTAACTATGGCTACACCTTC. Its protein is CASSGPRGPGNYGYTF.

This sequence joins TRBV5-1 and TRBJ2-2; D may be TRBD1 (6 bases). The V end was cut by 4 bases, the J end by 0 bases, with 10 bases between. The CDR3 has 15 amino acids. From germline, CDR1 is SGHRS and CDR2 YFSETQ. CDR3 region: CASSTGHSNTGELFF. The CDR3 DNA reads as TGCGCCAGCAGCACGGGACATTCGAACACCGGGGAGCTGTTTTTT.

This clone has more than one count but fewer than ten. The V gene is TRBV19, the J gene TRBJ1-5, with 10 bases lining up with TRBD1. The CDR3 covers 15 residues. Trimming removed 10 bases from V and 4 bases from J; junction bases left unmatched: 10. Germline V lookup: CDR1 LNHDA, CDR2 SQIVND (reference sequence). The CDR3 sequence: CATSGTGVHNQPQHF. Here the CDR3 DNA reads TGTGCCACCTCCGGGACAGGGGTCCATAATCAGCCCCAGCATTTT.

This clone was picked up a small number of times. V gene TRBV5-5 combines with J gene TRBJ1-5; 8 positions agree with TRBD1. Per the germline V gene, CDR1 is SGHKS and CDR2 is YYEKEE (reference sequence). The CDR3 extends over 15 amino acids. Unmatched junction bases numbered 11, after V lost 5 bases and J lost 7 bases. The CDR3 DNA is TGTGCCAGCAGTCTCGGACAGGGTAGGGGACAGCCCCAGCATTTT. Protein product: CASSLGQGRGQPQHF.

The CDR3 here is CASSLGEGGEANTEAFF. In DNA, the CDR3 is TGTGCCAGCAGCTTAGGAGAGGGGGGCGAAGCGAACACTGAAGCTTTCTTT. This rearrangement joins TRBV13 to TRBJ1-1; tentative D call: TRBD1 (6 bases). The germline V gene encodes CDR1 PRHDT and CDR2 FYEKMQ (reference sequence). The length of the CDR3 is 17 residues. Trimming cost V 0 bases and J 1 base, with 15 bases left between them. Full variable domain (remainder filled in from reference TRBV13 and TRBJ1-1): AAGVIQSPRHLIKEKRETATLKCYPIPRHDTVYWYQQGPGQDPQFLISFYEKMQSDKGSIPDRFSAQQFSDYHSELNMSSLELGDSALYFCASSLGEGGEANTEAFFGQGTRLTVV.

The chain uses TRBV10-3 and TRBJ2-5; D remains unclear. In germline, CDR1 is ENHRY, CDR2 SYGVKD. V lost 8 bases to trimming and J lost 4 bases, with 14 bases between them. The CDR3 extends over 13 amino acids. In nucleotides, the CDR3 is TGTGCCATCGGTCCTGCGACGATAGAGACCCAGTACTTC. Protein product: CAIGPATIETQYF.

This clone has a single count. The chain has TRBV12-5 and TRBJ2-5, with unresolved D. V was cut by 3 bases and J by 13 bases, with 15 bases left in between. This CDR3 spans 12 amino acids. CDR1 is LGHNT, CDR2 FRNRAP, per germline. The CDR3 sequence is CASGFPRGLRYF. CDR3 in DNA: TGTGCTAGTGGTTTTCCTAGAGGCCTAAGGTACTTC.

In its sample, this clone was seen a few times. The V gene is TRBV2, the J gene TRBJ1-1; no clear D. This CDR3 comprises 13 residues. Germline V gene lookup returns CDR1 SNHLY and CDR2 FYNNEI. Between the trimmed V and J ends, which lost 5 bases and 1 base, there was a span of 8 bases. The CDR3 DNA follows: TGTGCCAGCAGTCTGAGCCAGAACACTGAAGCTTTCTTT. Translation: CASSLSQNTEAFF.

This rearrangement joins TRBV30 to TRBJ2-5; D is possibly TRBD1 (5 bases). This CDR3 comprises 13 residues. V was cut by 3 bases and J by 2 bases, with 10 bases left in between. Germline assignment: CDR1 GTSNPN and CDR2 SVGIG (reference sequence). The CDR3 is CAWSPRAQETQYF. The DNA of the CDR3 is TGTGCCTGGAGCCCCAGGGCACAAGAGACCCAGTACTTC.

The CDR3 bases are TGTGCCAGCAGCGTAGGGACTAGCGAGGCAGATACGCAGTATTTT. Its translation: CASSVGTSEADTQYF. V usage is TRBV9 and J usage is TRBJ2-3; 9 positions agree with TRBD2. This CDR3 is 15 amino acids long. Germline CDR1 is SGDLS and CDR2 is YYNGEE. Trimming took 0 bases from V and 4 from J; bases not matched to a gene: 3.

The chain joins TRBV30 to TRBJ1-1, with 7 bases aligning to TRBD1. CDR1 and CDR2 (germline): GTSNPN, SVGIG (reference sequence). Trimming took 5 bases from V and 5 from J; bases not matched to a gene: 5. The CDR3 spans 12 residues. CDR3 region: CAWDRDGTEAFF. The CDR3, as DNA: TGTGCCTGGGACAGGGATGGGACTGAAGCTTTCTTT.

A few counts support this clone. The gene calls are TRBV5-1 and TRBJ1-1; 7 nucleotides line up with TRBD1. Germline V gene data show CDR1 as SGHRS and CDR2 as YFSETQ. V was clipped by 4 bases and J by 4 bases; unmatched bases: 10. The CDR3 consists of 15 residues. The CDR3 sequence is CASSPLTGKGTEAFF. As DNA, the CDR3 is TGCGCCAGCAGCCCGCTGACAGGGAAGGGCACTGAAGCTTTCTTT. The complete variable domain, with remaining parts taken from reference TRBV5-1 and TRBJ1-1, reads KAGVTQTPRYLIKTRGQQVTLSCSPISGHRSVSWYQQTPGQGLQFLFEYFSETQRNKGNFPGRFSGRQFSNSRSEMNVSTLELGDSALYLCASSPLTGKGTEAFFGQGTRLTVV.

The chain is built from TRBV6-5 and TRBJ1-3; D is uncertain. The CDR3 consists of 14 residues. Germline CDR1 and CDR2: MNHEY and SVGAGI. V was trimmed by 8 bases and J by 4 bases, leaving 15 bases between them. CDR3 in amino acids: CASGSGLTGNTIYF. For the CDR3, the DNA is TGTGCCAGCGGTTCAGGACTGACGGGAAACACCATATATTTT.

The chain uses TRBV5-1 and TRBJ1-1; D gene uncertain. The germline CDR1 and CDR2 sequences are SGHRS and YFSETQ. CDR3 size: 15 residues. Trimming stripped 0 bases from V and 3 bases from J, with 12 bases between. The CDR3 DNA sequence: TGCGCCAGCAGCTTGGCGGGTTTCGGGGACACTGAAGCTTTCTTT. Amino acid sequence: CASSLAGFGDTEAFF.

The chain couples TRBV11-3 to TRBJ2-5, with a tentative D call TRBD1 (5 bases). Germline loops: CDR1 SGHNT, CDR2 YENEEA. The CDR3 runs to 15 residues. Trimming took off 0 bases at V and 1 base at J, with 9 bases between the two ends. This CDR3 reads CASSLDVRVQETQYF. The CDR3 nucleotides are TGTGCCAGCAGCTTAGATGTCAGGGTCCAAGAGACCCAGTACTTC.

The gene calls are TRBV2 and TRBJ2-1; no clear D. V lost 1 base and J lost 3, with 10 bases in between. Per germline, CDR1 SNHLY and CDR2 FYNNEI. The CDR3 contains 15 residues. The CDR3 DNA reads TGTGCCAGCAGTGAAGACGTCCAGGACTACAATGAGCAGTTCTTC. Translation: CASSEDVQDYNEQFF.

The chain combines TRBV4-1 with TRBJ2-3; D gene ambiguous. CDR3 length: 18 residues. Germline V gives CDR1 MGHRA, CDR2 YSYEKL. V lost 0 bases and J lost 3, with 19 bases in between. CDR3 coding DNA: TGCGCCAGCAGCCAAGAGACCCTGGCCAGGAAGGATACAGATACGCAGTATTTT. Amino acids: CASSQETLARKDTDTQYF.

V and J are TRBV5-1 and TRBJ2-7, with TRBD1 matching 11 bases. This CDR3 spans 14 amino acids. Germline CDR1 and CDR2: SGHRS and YFSETQ. Losses at the gene ends were 4 bases for V and 7 bases for J; bases not matched to a gene: 7. The CDR3 DNA is TGCGCCAGCAGCGGAGGACAGGGGGCAAGAGAGCAGTACTTC. It codes for CASSGGQGAREQYF.

The V call is TRBV2, the J call TRBJ1-5; D gene uncertain. Trimming removed 6 bases at V and 8 bases at J, with 14 bases between. Germline V gene lookup returns CDR1 SNHLY and CDR2 FYNNEI. The CDR3 sequence is 13 residues long. This CDR3 reads CASSGLRDKPQHF. The CDR3 DNA is TGTGCCAGCAGCGGACTGCGGGATAAGCCCCAGCATTTT.

The chain combines TRBV19 with TRBJ1-1; perhaps TRBD1 as D (5 bases). The germline V and J ends were trimmed by 3 bases and 1 base, with 6 bases remaining between them. The CDR3 spans 13 residues. Germline CDR1 LNHDA, CDR2 SQIVND (reference sequence). In DNA, the CDR3 is TGTGCCAGTAGTATTCAGGGGAACACTGAAGCTTTCTTT. Its protein is CASSIQGNTEAFF.

The sample holds a few counts of this clone. The CDR3 region is CASSEVGRKREKLFF. The CDR3 nucleotides read TGTGCCAGCAGTGAAGTGGGCAGGAAGAGAGAAAAACTGTTTTTT. V usage is TRBV25-1 and J usage is TRBJ1-4; D remains ambiguous. The CDR3 is 15 residues long. Per the germline V gene, CDR1 is MGHDK and CDR2 is SYGVNS. The V end was cut by 2 bases, the J end by 8 bases, with 15 bases between.